What follows are 15 T cell receptor beta chains derived from one specimen sequenced in a study of response to subunit inactivated influenza vaccine. From the RT-PCR reads, TCRdb called clonotypes with MiXCR, one entry per CDR3 protein. The table lists more than 500,000 distinct CDR3 sequences, 11% of them singletons. A further study also used this sample, focusing on T cells expressing NK-cell markers. That paper adds: Making the TCR beta cDNA relied on 5'RACE template switching with UMIs.

Sequencing used PBMCs from blood, obtained on the day of vaccination. These receptors were collected from a man aged 50-60 years who received an inactivated influenza vaccine.

The rearrangement joins TRBV10-3 to TRBJ2-2; possible D gene TRBD1, 6 bases. Per the germline V gene, CDR1 is ENHRY and CDR2 is SYGVKD. V was shortened by 4 bases and J by 5 bases, with 14 bases between the two germline ends. The CDR3 length is 15 residues. CDR3: CAISAPTGLTGELFF. The CDR3 DNA reads as TGTGCCATCAGTGCGCCGACAGGATTAACCGGGGAGCTGTTTTTT.

There are a few counts of this clonotype. This sequence joins TRBV24-1 and TRBJ2-2; TRBD2 is a possible D gene (5 bases). Trimming took 6 bases from V and 6 from J, leaving 13 bases between them. The CDR3 has 14 residues. Germline CDR1 is KGHDR and CDR2 is SFDVKD. The CDR3 here is CATSQPGDAGELFF. In DNA, the CDR3 is TGTGCCACCAGTCAACCCGGGGATGCCGGGGAGCTGTTTTTT.

CDR3 nucleotide sequence: TGCGCCAGCAGCTTGGATGTCTATGGCTACACCTTC. Its translation is CASSLDVYGYTF. The chain combines TRBV5-1 with TRBJ1-2; D is undetermined. Deletions cut 0 bases from V and 4 bases from J, with 4 bases between. This CDR3 has 12 residues. Looked up from germline, CDR1 is SGHRS and CDR2 is YFSETQ.

This clonotype was observed at least ten times. The chain uses TRBV7-2 and TRBJ2-7; the D is unclear. V was trimmed by 1 base and J by 5 bases, leaving 9 bases between them. The CDR3 extends over 13 amino acids. Germline V CDR1 and CDR2: SGHTA, FQGNSA. The CDR3 DNA is TGTGCCAGCAGCTTAGAACTGCCTCACGAGCAGTACTTC. Translated, it gives CASSLELPHEQYF.

This clonotype was recorded at least ten times. The chain uses TRBV12-3 or TRBV12-4 and TRBJ1-5, with D possibly being TRBD1 (6 bases). V lost 6 bases and J 3 bases, leaving 9 bases between the germline ends. The CDR3 is 13 residues long. The CDR3 DNA sequence: TGTGCCAGCAGACGGGACACCAATCAGCCCCAGCATTTT. Translating gives CASRRDTNQPQHF.

This clonotype was found a few times. J is TRBJ2-5 and V is TRBV20-1, with 7 bases identical to TRBD2. J gave up 3 bases and V 3 bases, and 7 bases lay outside the gene matches. CDR1 and CDR2 from the germline V gene are DFQATT and SNEGSKA (reference sequence). The CDR3 runs 14 residues. The CDR3 nucleotides read TGCAGTGCTAGTCGCGGGAGCACCAAAGAGACCCAGTACTTC. Encoded protein: CSASRGSTKETQYF.

This clonotype was seen at least ten times. The genes are TRBV2 and TRBJ2-3, with D possibly matching TRBD1 (7 bases). Germline V gene lookup returns CDR1 SNHLY and CDR2 FYNNEI. The ends were cut back, 4 bases at V and 0 bases at J, with 11 bases in the middle. This CDR3 spans 15 amino acids. The CDR3: CASSVQGTSTDTQYF. CDR3 DNA: TGTGCCAGCAGTGTACAGGGGACTAGCACAGATACGCAGTATTTT.

The chain combines TRBV20-1 with TRBJ1-1; a weak D match, TRBD1 (5 bases). The CDR3 is made up of 14 amino acids. Germline CDR1 and CDR2: DFQATT and SNEGSKA (reference sequence). V gave up 6 bases and J gave up 5 bases, with 19 bases separating them. The chain's CDR3 is CSAPRGGATTEAFF. Written as DNA, the CDR3 is TGCAGTGCCCCTCGGGGAGGGGCTACTACTGAAGCTTTCTTT.

In its sample, this clonotype was seen a few times. The chain employs TRBV20-1 and TRBJ2-3, with 9 bases identical to TRBD2. Per the germline V gene, CDR1 is DFQATT and CDR2 is SNEGSKA (reference sequence). The length of the CDR3 is 17 residues. Unmatched junction bases numbered 15, after V lost 6 bases and J lost 2 bases. As DNA, the CDR3 is TGCAGTGCCGGGCGGGCTAGCGGGGCGGGGGACACAGATACGCAGTATTTT. Amino acid sequence: CSAGRASGAGDTDTQYF.

The rearrangement uses TRBV6-5 and TRBJ1-4; a possible D gene is TRBD1 (5 bases). The CDR3 extends over 15 amino acids. The V gene lost 2 bases and the J gene lost 4 bases, with 11 bases spanning the gap. Germline-derived CDR1 and CDR2 are MNHEY and SVGAGI. Here the CDR3 reads CASSYARGFNEKLFF. The CDR3 bases are TGTGCCAGCAGTTACGCGAGGGGATTTAATGAAAAACTGTTTTTT.

This clonotype was found many times. CDR3 nucleotide sequence: TGTGCCAGCAACCCTAACACAGGGTTTGGGTCCGAGCAGTACTTC. Its protein product is CASNPNTGFGSEQYF. The rearrangement links TRBV6-1 to TRBJ2-7; perhaps TRBD1 as D (6 bases). V was shortened by 7 bases and J by 6 bases, with 22 bases between the two germline ends. The CDR3 contains 15 residues. Looked up from germline, CDR1 is MNHNS and CDR2 is SASEGT.

V gene TRBV29-1 combines with J gene TRBJ2-5; possible D gene TRBD2, 6 bases. The CDR3 loop spans 13 amino acids. V lost 6 bases to trimming and J lost 3 bases, with 14 bases between them. The V gene's germline CDR1 is SQVTM and CDR2 ANQGSEA. This CDR3 is CSVCGTAKETQYF. The CDR3 region has the DNA TGCAGCGTGTGCGGGACGGCTAAAGAGACCCAGTACTTC.

This clonotype was seen at least ten times. This chain joins TRBV12-3 or TRBV12-4 and TRBJ1-5; a weak D match, TRBD1 (5 bases). Trimming stripped 6 bases from V and 5 bases from J, with 11 bases between. The CDR3 has 13 amino acids. CDR3 sequence: CASSPGLYQPQHF. The CDR3 bases are TGTGCCAGCAGCCCGGGGCTATATCAGCCCCAGCATTTT.

This clonotype was found many times. The V call is TRBV13, the J call TRBJ2-2, with 7 positions matching TRBD1. This CDR3 spans 15 amino acids. Germline V gene data show CDR1 as PRHDT and CDR2 as FYEKMQ (reference sequence). With 5 bases clipped from V and 4 bases from J, the junction kept 7 bases outside the gene matches. The CDR3 spells CASSLRGLGTGELFF. For the CDR3, the DNA is TGTGCCAGCAGCCTTAGGGGGCTAGGCACCGGGGAGCTGTTTTTT.

The rearrangement links TRBV24-1 to TRBJ2-3; 7 bases align to TRBD1. Germline V gene sequence: CDR1 KGHDR, CDR2 SFDVKD. V lost 2 bases to trimming and J lost 1 base; unmatched junction nucleotides: 5. This CDR3 is 16 amino acids long. CDR3 DNA: TGTGCCACCAGTGATTCCGTTGGACAGGGCACAGATACGCAGTATTTT. Protein sequence: CATSDSVGQGTDTQYF.